This T cell receptor beta chain was documented in a study of T cells expressing NK-cell markers. Study as a whole: Beta-chain profiling covered CD3+CD56+NKG2C+, CD3+CD56+NKG2C- and CD3+CD56-NKG2C+ sorted subsets. The study, taken as a whole, reports: There were a handful of donors in whom these clonotypes also led the CD3+CD56-NKG2C+ fraction. The HCMV specificity of the expanded NKG2C+ T cell clones stayed unresolved.

TCRdb processed the 5' RACE reads again and assigns one entry to each CDR3 protein, with no DNA. Recorded for this sample: roughly 380,000 distinct CDR3 sequences. The CDR3 runs to 13 residues. The germline V gene encodes CDR1 DFQATT and CDR2 SNEGSKA (reference sequence). Of note for this clonotype: Antigen: not known.

The chain is built from TRBV20-1 and TRBJ2-3. The sequencing sample was made of blood T cells: a sorted CD56 or NKG2C T cell subset, CD4+ or CD8+ T cells, or bulk PBMC T cells (not recorded which). This TCR was sampled from a man aged 18-70 years in good health. The CDR3 protein is CSGLGVSTDTQYF.